This is a list of T cell receptor beta chains from one sample in a study of blood T cells in healthy people across ages. TCRdb recomputed calls from the 5' RACE reads with MiXCR, one row per CDR3 protein. The profile shows hundreds of thousands of distinct CDR3 sequences, 56% of them singletons. Material for sequencing was blood. Every receptor here comes from a man between 40 and 49 years old in good health. Each CDR3 is given with its conserved first and last residue. Fields, in order: J gene, clone size, V gene, D gene, CDR3 protein, CDR3 DNA. D genes are given only for firm matches. Size is stated for part of the rows, as once, few or many counts, or as a class when the clone is expanded.

J gene: TRBJ2-5
clone size: .
V gene: TRBV5-1
D gene: .
CDR3 protein: CASGSQGRETQYF
CDR3 DNA: TGCGCCAGCGGTTCACAGGGCAGAGAGACCCAGTACTTC

J gene: TRBJ1-1
clone size: .
V gene: TRBV5-1
D gene: TRBD1
CDR3 protein: CTSGAGTGNTEAFF
CDR3 DNA: TGCACCAGCGGGGCCGGGACAGGGAACACTGAAGCTTTCTTT

J gene: TRBJ2-7
clone size: .
V gene: TRBV9
D gene: .
CDR3 protein: CASSVSRDYEQYF
CDR3 DNA: TGTGCCAGCAGCGTATCTCGGGACTACGAGCAGTACTTC

J gene: TRBJ1-1
clone size: once
V gene: TRBV6-2/TRBV6-3
D gene: .
CDR3 protein: CASSSRGSTSEAFF
CDR3 DNA: TGTGCCAGCAGTTCCCGTGGGTCGACAAGTGAAGCTTTCTTT

J gene: TRBJ1-2
clone size: .
V gene: TRBV6-1
D gene: TRBD1
CDR3 protein: CASSRDRAGPNSDGYTF
CDR3 DNA: TGTGCCAGCAGCCGGGACAGGGCAGGCCCGAACTCAGATGGCTACACCTTC

J gene: TRBJ2-5
clone size: few
V gene: TRBV7-9
D gene: .
CDR3 protein: CASSEIGETQYF
CDR3 DNA: TGTGCCAGCAGCGAAATAGGGGAGACCCAGTACTTC

J gene: TRBJ1-5
clone size: .
V gene: TRBV12-3/TRBV12-4
D gene: .
CDR3 protein: CASSWDTGYDQPQHF
CDR3 DNA: TGTGCCAGCAGCTGGGATACGGGGTACGATCAGCCCCAGCATTTT

J gene: TRBJ2-1
clone size: .
V gene: TRBV25-1
D gene: .
CDR3 protein: CASSAIGGREFNEQFF
CDR3 DNA: TGTGCCAGCAGTGCCATTGGGGGCAGGGAATTTAATGAGCAGTTCTTC

J gene: TRBJ2-3
clone size: .
V gene: TRBV5-1
D gene: TRBD2
CDR3 protein: CASSFGGLAVSTDTQYF
CDR3 DNA: TGCGCCAGCAGCTTTGGAGGACTAGCGGTTAGCACAGATACGCAGTATTTT

J gene: TRBJ2-7
clone size: few
V gene: TRBV10-3
D gene: TRBD1
CDR3 protein: CATNTDRVNEQYF
CDR3 DNA: TGTGCCACCAATACTGACAGGGTCAACGAGCAGTACTTC

J gene: TRBJ2-7
clone size: .
V gene: TRBV20-1
D gene: TRBD2
CDR3 protein: CSAISSGIVSESYEQYF
CDR3 DNA: TGCAGTGCTATTTCCAGCGGGATAGTTTCCGAGTCCTACGAGCAGTACTTC